This T cell receptor (beta chain) was documented in a study of blood T cells in healthy people across ages. The authors ran a second PCR of 7 to 11 cycles using a sample-barcoded 5' primer and a J-beta primer mix. Each cDNA molecule received a tag from a template-switch adaptor that had 12 random nucleotides. A single record per CDR3 protein comes from TCRdb applying MiXCR to the 5' RACE reads. In the table there are 750,000 to 1,000,000 distinct CDR3 sequences, under 35% of which are singletons. This clonotype was counted only a few times. One junction end disagrees with the germline gene, perhaps due to a read error. The people who gave samples were healthy Caucasians from Russia, aged roughly 6 to 90. The CDR3 contains 16 residues. CDR1 and CDR2 from the germline V gene are KGHSH and LQKENI. These data also featured in a second study, about T cells of mothers and their children. That report adds: The search for persistent microchimeric T cell clones detected none.

J is TRBJ1-4 and V is TRBV18, with TRBD1 matching over 10 bases. This sequence originates from a woman aged 40 to 55 in good health. The specimen sequenced was blood. Written as DNA, the CDR3 is TGTGCCAGCTCACCGACCGACAGGGGGCTAGATGAAAAACGGTTTTTT. Translation: CASSPTDRGLDEKRFF.